Listed below are T cell receptor beta chains from one sample, sequenced in a study of cytomegalovirus exposure and HLA in healthy donors. Assay used: immunoSEQ multiplex PCR; TCRdb lists only in-frame clones, some missing. The sample contains about 160,000 clones, 80% of which appear only once. The sample consisted of PBMCs. These receptors originate from a man aged 18 to 30 in good health and CMV-seropositive. CDR3s include the opening cysteine and the closing phenylalanine or tryptophan. The D gene is left open where the match is weak. Clone size appears in some rows only: once, few, many, or a class for an expanded clone.

CDR3nt,CDR3aa,len,abundance,d_gene,j_gene,v_gene
TGTGCCAGCGCTCACCCGGGACTACACTACAATGAGCAGTTCTTC,CASAHPGLHYNEQFF,15,once,TRBD2,TRBJ2-1,TRBV27
TGCAGCATCGTGGTCGGGGGGCCGGGAGGCTATGGCTACACCTTC,CSIVVGGPGGYGYTF,15,-,-,TRBJ1-2,TRBV29-1
TGCGCCAGCAGCCAAGATGGAGGGCGCGCTGAAGCTTTCTTT,CASSQDGGRAEAFF,14,-,-,TRBJ1-1,TRBV4-1
TGTGCCAGCAGCCGACTTGCTGAAGAGCAGTACTTC,CASSRLAEEQYF,12,once,-,TRBJ2-7,TRBV6-5
TGTGCCAGCAGCTTAACCCGACTAGCGGGGACCCAGTACTTC,CASSLTRLAGTQYF,14,-,TRBD2,TRBJ2-5,TRBV11-1
TGTGCCAGCAGCGATGCGGGTAGCGGGGCAGCTGGGGCCAACGTCCTGACTTTC,CASSDAGSGAAGANVLTF,18,-,TRBD2,TRBJ2-6,TRBV9
TGTGCCAGCGGGGGTCCCGACAGGAGAGCTTTCTTT,CASGGPDRRAFF,12,-,-,TRBJ1-1,TRBV7-6
TGTGCTAGCACCGAGCAGGTTCTCACCGGGGAGCTGTTTTTT,CASTEQVLTGELFF,14,-,-,TRBJ2-2,TRBV7-7
TGTGCTAGTGGTTTGAAGTTGGCTAGCGGACGCAATGAGCAGTTCTTC,CASGLKLASGRNEQFF,16,-,TRBD2,TRBJ2-1,TRBV12-5
TGTGCCAGCAGTTTTCAGGGGACCTACGAGCAGTACTTC,CASSFQGTYEQYF,13,-,-,TRBJ2-7,TRBV27
TGTGCCAGCAGTTCCGGGACAGGGTTCTACGAGCAGTACTTC,CASSSGTGFYEQYF,14,once,TRBD1,TRBJ2-7,TRBV6-1
TGTGCCAGTAGTATAGGGGCCGGCTATGGCTACACCTTC,CASSIGAGYGYTF,13,-,-,TRBJ1-2,TRBV19
TGTGCCAGCAGACAGGGGTTGACTGAAGCTTTCTTT,CASRQGLTEAFF,12,-,TRBD1,TRBJ1-1,TRBV6-5
TGTGCCAGCAGCTTACCCTCGACTAGCGGGAGCTACGAGCAGTACTTC,CASSLPSTSGSYEQYF,16,-,TRBD2,TRBJ2-7,TRBV5-6
TGTGCCAGCAGTGAACAGTACTACGAGCAGTACTTC,CASSEQYYEQYF,12,-,-,TRBJ2-7,TRBV2
TGTGCCAGCACCCGGGACAGTAGTGGGGGGTCCTACGAGCAGTACTTC,CASTRDSSGGSYEQYF,16,-,-,TRBJ2-7,TRBV2
TGTGCCAGCAGTCTGACTAGCGGGGAACTCACAGATACGCAGTATTTT,CASSLTSGELTDTQYF,16,-,TRBD2,TRBJ2-3,TRBV28
TGTGCCAGCATGAAGGGGGAGACCCAGTACTTC,CASMKGETQYF,11,-,-,TRBJ2-5,TRBV28
TGTGCCAGCAGCCGGGGGACGGTGAGAAGCACATCCTACGAGCAGTACTTC,CASSRGTVRSTSYEQYF,17,-,-,TRBJ2-7,TRBV5-4
TGTGCCAGCAGTGACCGGGACTCTGGGGCCAACGTCCTGACTTTC,CASSDRDSGANVLTF,15,-,-,TRBJ2-6,TRBV6-4
TGTGCCAGCACATCAGGAGGACCTGAAGCTTTCTTT,CASTSGGPEAFF,12,few,-,TRBJ1-1,TRBV14
TGTGCCAGTAGTCAAGATGAGGCCGGGGAGCTGTTTTTT,CASSQDEAGELFF,13,-,-,TRBJ2-2,TRBV19
TGTGCCAGCAGACTATCCGTGGGGAGCTCCTACGAGCAGTACTTC,CASRLSVGSSYEQYF,15,-,-,TRBJ2-7,TRBV27
TGTGCCAGCAGCCGAGTGGGGGGAGTAGCTTTCTTT,CASSRVGGVAFF,12,-,-,TRBJ1-1,TRBV14
TGCGCCAGCAGCTTGGCCGGGACAGGGGGCACTGAAGCTTTCTTT,CASSLAGTGGTEAFF,15,-,TRBD1,TRBJ1-1,TRBV5-1
TGCGCCAGCAGCCAAGGCGCTTGGGGCGGGGGGGAGCAGTACTTC,CASSQGAWGGGEQYF,15,-,TRBD2,TRBJ2-7,TRBV4-1
TGTGCCAGCAGCGGGGCGGGGGGCACTGAAGCTTTCTTT,CASSGAGGTEAFF,13,-,-,TRBJ1-1,TRBV9